The 30 T cell receptor beta chains below were found in one sample sequenced in a study of T-cell memory formation after mild COVID-19. MiXCR was run by TCRdb on the 5' RACE reads, yielding one entry per CDR3 protein. The table lists 400,000 to 550,000 distinct CDR3 sequences, around 25% of them singletons, with about 12% in the top ten. The sample consisted of PBMCs or a T cell subset sorted from them (not recorded which). Receptor source: an adult woman who had mild COVID-19 (a few samples of this study predate the infection). Cell type and time point are not known.

The J gene is TRBJ2-1, the V gene TRBV4-2; D not certain. Germline CDR1 is LGHNA and CDR2 is YNFKEQ. This CDR3 is built from 15 residues. Trimming removed 0 bases at V and 1 base at J, with 7 bases between. CDR3 sequence: CASSQDVASYNEQFF. For the CDR3, the DNA is TGTGCCAGCAGCCAAGATGTAGCATCCTACAATGAGCAGTTCTTC.

This clonotype came up many times. This rearrangement joins TRBV12-3 or TRBV12-4 to TRBJ2-1; 7 positions agree with TRBD2. The CDR3 is made up of 13 amino acids. After removal of 8 bases from V and 4 bases from J, the junction contained 5 bases not matched to a gene. The CDR3 here is CASGLAAYNEQFF. As DNA, the CDR3 is TGTGCCAGCGGCCTAGCGGCTTACAATGAGCAGTTCTTC.

The CDR3 DNA reads TGTGCCAGCAGTGGTTCTAGCGGGAGCTACAATGAGCAGTTCTTC. This codes for CASSGSSGSYNEQFF. The V gene is TRBV25-1, the J gene TRBJ2-1; 10 bases match TRBD2. The CDR3 is 15 residues long. The V segment lost 4 bases and the J segment 3 bases; nucleotides outside the gene matches: 3. Germline CDR1 and CDR2: MGHDK and SYGVNS.

This chain joins TRBV15 and TRBJ1-6; D possibly corresponds to TRBD1 (6 bases). V shed 5 bases and J shed 9 bases, with 17 bases lying between them. The CDR3 has 15 amino acids. Germline values: CDR1 LNHNV, CDR2 YYDKDF (reference sequence). The CDR3 DNA follows: TGTGCCACCAGCGTAAACAGGGTCGGAAGTTCACCCCTCCACTTT. Amino acid sequence: CATSVNRVGSSPLHF.

The rearrangement joins TRBV11-3 to TRBJ2-2, with D maybe TRBD1 (6 bases). The CDR3 has 16 residues. Germline CDR1 reads SGHNT; CDR2 reads YENEEA. Trimming cost V 7 bases and J 2 bases, with 17 bases left between them. The CDR3 DNA follows: TGTGCCAGCACCCTGCCACAGGGTATCAACACCGGGGAGCTGTTTTTT. Translation: CASTLPQGINTGELFF.

The chain recombines TRBV20-1 with TRBJ2-1; TRBD2 matches 10 bases. In germline, CDR1 is DFQATT, CDR2 SNEGSKA (reference sequence). The CDR3 spans 13 residues. The V gene end was trimmed by 3 bases and the J gene end by 9 bases; junction bases not matched to a gene: 5. The CDR3 loop is CSASGTSDSEQFF. For the CDR3, the DNA is TGCAGTGCTAGCGGGACTAGCGACAGTGAGCAGTTCTTC.

The chain carries TRBV4-1 and TRBJ2-1; TRBD2 matches 7 bases. Looked up from germline, CDR1 is MGHRA and CDR2 is YSYEKL. V lost 1 base to trimming and J lost 5 bases; unmatched junction nucleotides: 8. The CDR3 totals 16 residues. The CDR3 loop is CASSQVVEGTNNEQFF. The CDR3 coding sequence is TGCGCCAGCAGCCAAGTCGTTGAGGGGACTAACAATGAGCAGTTCTTC.

This clonotype was counted a few times. This chain joins TRBV20-1 and TRBJ2-1; 10 bases are shared with TRBD2. This CDR3 comprises 18 residues. The germline CDR1 and CDR2 sequences are DFQATT and SNEGSKA (reference sequence). V lost 1 base to trimming and J lost 0 bases; unmatched junction nucleotides: 9. In DNA form, the CDR3 reads TGCAGTGCTAGAGGGACCGTACTAGCGGGATACTCCTACAATGAGCAGTTCTTC. Translated, it gives CSARGTVLAGYSYNEQFF.

The chain couples TRBV2 to TRBJ2-1; TRBD2 matches at 8 bases. The V gene end was trimmed by 8 bases and the J gene end by 9 bases; junction bases not matched to a gene: 18. Germline V gives CDR1 SNHLY, CDR2 FYNNEI. This CDR3 has 16 residues. The CDR3 DNA follows: TGTGCCAGCGTACCCCTGGGACTAGGCTCTGCAGTTGAGCAGTTCTTC. It translates to CASVPLGLGSAVEQFF.

This clonotype came up a few times. The rearrangement joins TRBV29-1 to TRBJ1-1; D may be TRBD1 (6 bases). The V gene lost 6 bases and the J gene lost 4 bases, with 9 bases spanning the gap. This CDR3 is built from 11 residues. Germline loops: CDR1 SQVTM, CDR2 ANQGSEA. The CDR3 coding sequence is TGCAGCGTGGAGACAGGCACTGAAGCTTTCTTT. Its translation is CSVETGTEAFF.

This sequence joins TRBV19 and TRBJ1-5; D not certain. This CDR3 contains 15 residues. V shed 7 bases and J shed 2 bases, with 15 bases lying between them. Germline CDR1 LNHDA, CDR2 SQIVND (reference sequence). As DNA, the CDR3 is TGTGCCAGTACCCCGACCGCGTGGGGCAATCAGCCCCAGCATTTT. Its translation: CASTPTAWGNQPQHF. The complete variable domain, with remaining parts taken from reference TRBV19 and TRBJ1-5, reads DGGITQSPKYLFRKEGQNVTLSCEQNLNHDAMYWYRQDPGQGLRLIYYSQIVNDFQKGDIAEGYSVSREKKESFPLTVTSAQKNPTAFYLCASTPTAWGNQPQHFGDGTRLSIL.

In nucleotides, the CDR3 is TGTGCCAGCAGCCCGCGTCTAGGTCAAGAGACCCAGTACTTC. This encodes CASSPRLGQETQYF. The chain couples TRBV9 to TRBJ2-5; D is unresolved. Trimming cost V 4 bases and J 2 bases, with 12 bases left between them. Germline V CDR1 and CDR2: SGDLS, YYNGEE. The CDR3 loop spans 14 amino acids.

This clonotype occurred a few times. This chain links TRBV9 with TRBJ2-1; tentative D call: TRBD2 (5 bases). The CDR3 has 18 residues. The germline CDR1 and CDR2 sequences are SGDLS and YYNGEE. V shed 0 bases and J shed 6 bases, with 22 bases lying between them. The CDR3 loop is CASSVGEKAAPSGNEQFF. The CDR3 region has the DNA TGTGCCAGCAGCGTAGGGGAGAAAGCGGCCCCATCGGGCAATGAGCAGTTCTTC.

The V gene is TRBV18, the J gene TRBJ2-3; D is unresolved. The CDR3 is 12 residues long. Germline V gives CDR1 KGHSH, CDR2 LQKENI. V lost 3 bases and J 4 bases, leaving 5 bases between the germline ends. CDR3: CASSPTADTQYF. The CDR3 nucleotides are TGTGCCAGCTCACCGACGGCAGATACGCAGTATTTT.

This clonotype has a handful of counts. The chain joins TRBV27 to TRBJ1-1; D is unclear. V dropped 1 base and J dropped 6 bases, with 9 bases sitting between them. The germline V gene has CDR1 MNHEY and CDR2 SMNVEV (reference sequence). The CDR3 loop spans 13 amino acids. CDR3 sequence: CASSLFWGSEAFF. The CDR3 nucleotides are TGTGCCAGCAGTTTATTTTGGGGTTCTGAAGCTTTCTTT.

This clonotype came up a few times. The junction and the germline gene differ at one end; a read error may be behind it. The chain uses TRBV6-4 and TRBJ2-4; unclear D gene. Germline V CDR1 and CDR2: MRHNA, SNTAGT. This CDR3 region has 10 residues. The CDR3 region has the DNA TGTGCCAGCAGTGGAGTTGATCCCAATTTC. This gives the protein CASSGVDPNF.

The table lists this clonotype with a few counts. The chain recombines TRBV5-6 with TRBJ2-1; perhaps D is TRBD1 or TRBD2 (5 bases each). Trimming stripped 3 bases from V and 0 bases from J, with 19 bases between. Germline assignment: CDR1 SGHDT and CDR2 YYEEEE. This CDR3 is built from 18 residues. The CDR3 nucleotides are TGTGCCAGCAGCTCCTCGACGGGGCGTGGGACCTCCTACAATGAGCAGTTCTTC. Its translation is CASSSSTGRGTSYNEQFF.

The chain joins TRBV19 to TRBJ2-3; TRBD2 agrees at 11 bases. CDR1 and CDR2 (germline): LNHDA, SQIVND (reference sequence). CDR3 size: 13 residues. V lost 7 bases and J lost 6; bases outside the gene matches: 3. The CDR3 here is CASKTSGTDTQYF. Written as DNA, the CDR3 is TGTGCCAGTAAGACTAGCGGGACTGATACGCAGTATTTT. The full variable domain, with the rest looked up from reference TRBV19 and TRBJ2-3, is DGGITQSPKYLFRKEGQNVTLSCEQNLNHDAMYWYRQDPGQGLRLIYYSQIVNDFQKGDIAEGYSVSREKKESFPLTVTSAQKNPTAFYLCASKTSGTDTQYFGPGTRLTVL.

The chain uses TRBV9 and TRBJ2-3, with D maybe TRBD1 (5 bases). With 4 bases removed from V and 5 bases from J, the gap between germline ends came to 20 bases. The length of the CDR3 is 16 residues. The V gene's germline CDR1 is SGDLS and CDR2 YYNGEE. Here the CDR3 reads CASSPLPRQPGDTQYF. CDR3 DNA sequence: TGTGCCAGCAGCCCATTACCTCGACAGCCCGGAGATACGCAGTATTTT.

The chain carries TRBV2 and TRBJ2-7; D is perhaps TRBD2 (7 bases). The germline CDR1 and CDR2 sequences are SNHLY and FYNNEI. The CDR3 has 15 residues. The V gene lost 0 bases and the J gene lost 2 bases, with 11 bases spanning the gap. CDR3 residues: CASSEAMGGPYEQYF. The CDR3 nucleotides read TGTGCCAGCAGTGAAGCGATGGGGGGGCCCTACGAGCAGTACTTC.

This chain links TRBV6-1 with TRBJ1-1; possibly TRBD1 for D (5 bases). This CDR3 has 16 amino acids. Germline assignment: CDR1 MNHNS and CDR2 SASEGT. Trimming removed 1 base at V and 0 bases at J, with 12 bases between. DNA of the CDR3: TGTGCCAGCAGTGAAGATCCGGGACGGCTGAACACTGAAGCTTTCTTT. Translated: CASSEDPGRLNTEAFF.

In its sample, this clonotype was seen a few times. V and J are TRBV12-3 or TRBV12-4 and TRBJ2-7; tentatively, D is TRBD1 or TRBD2 (5 bases each). The V end was cut by 8 bases, the J end by 2 bases, with 13 bases between. The CDR3 covers 13 residues. The CDR3 nucleotides are TGTGCCAGCTCCTGGCAGGGAGCCTACGAGCAGTACTTC. It specifies CASSWQGAYEQYF.

A few counts support this clonotype. The chain uses TRBV12-3 or TRBV12-4 and TRBJ1-2; the D is unclear. Trimming stripped 5 bases from V and 4 bases from J, with 14 bases between. This CDR3 has 14 amino acids. For the CDR3, the DNA is TGTGCCAGCAGTCCCCGCGGGGTGACCTATGGCTACACCTTC. It yields the protein CASSPRGVTYGYTF.

This clonotype occurred once. The V gene is TRBV7-9, the J gene TRBJ2-3; D might be TRBD2 (6 bases). CDR3 size: 17 residues. Germline V lookup: CDR1 SEHNR, CDR2 FQNEAQ (reference sequence). Trimming left V 2 bases short and J 1 base short, with 16 bases between. The CDR3 coding sequence is TGTGCCAGCAGCTTATCGCGGGGAGTCGAAGGCACAGATACGCAGTATTTT. Its protein product is CASSLSRGVEGTDTQYF.

The chain joins TRBV24-1 to TRBJ1-2; D gene ambiguous. The CDR3 is 14 amino acids. V gave up 1 base and J gave up 4 bases, with 9 bases separating them. CDR1 and CDR2 from the germline V gene are KGHDR and SFDVKD. This CDR3 reads CATSDFRRSYGYTF. DNA of the CDR3: TGTGCCACCAGTGATTTCAGGAGGAGCTATGGCTACACCTTC.

The rearrangement joins TRBV30 to TRBJ2-4; 7 bases are a match to TRBD2. Germline V lookup: CDR1 GTSNPN, CDR2 SVGIG (reference sequence). This CDR3 is built from 20 residues. Trimming removed 0 bases from V and 0 bases from J; junction bases left unmatched: 17. The CDR3 region is CAWSVGLGLAVFLAKNIQYF. DNA for the CDR3: TGTGCCTGGAGTGTCGGTCTGGGGCTAGCGGTGTTCTTAGCCAAAAACATTCAGTACTTC.

The chain is built from TRBV6-5 and TRBJ2-5, with D perhaps TRBD2 (5 bases). The length of the CDR3 is 14 residues. Germline CDR1 reads MNHEY; CDR2 reads SVGAGI. V lost 6 bases and J 1 base, leaving 12 bases between the germline ends. This CDR3 is CASSDQRFQETQYF. DNA for the CDR3: TGTGCCAGCAGCGACCAGCGGTTCCAAGAGACCCAGTACTTC.

The sample holds many counts of this clonotype. V usage is TRBV27 and J usage is TRBJ2-3, with D possibly being TRBD2 (5 bases). Looked up from germline, CDR1 is MNHEY and CDR2 is SMNVEV (reference sequence). This CDR3 spans 14 amino acids. Trimming left V 2 bases short and J 5 bases short, with 11 bases between. CDR3 in DNA: TGTGCCAGCAGTTTAGAGCCCCGGGGAGATACGCAGTATTTT. Its protein product is CASSLEPRGDTQYF.

The chain couples TRBV6-2 or TRBV6-3 to TRBJ2-1; D is possibly TRBD1 or TRBD2 (5 bases each). The V gene lost 6 bases and the J gene lost 2 bases, with 17 bases spanning the gap. CDR3 length: 16 amino acids. CDR1 MNHEY and CDR2 SVGEGT come from the germline V gene. Here the CDR3 reads CASSNNGKDTYNEQFF. CDR3 nucleotides: TGTGCCAGCAGCAATAACGGGAAGGACACCTACAATGAGCAGTTCTTC.

V and J are TRBV4-1 and TRBJ2-5; 7 bases are a match to TRBD2. The V segment lost 1 base and the J segment 3 bases; nucleotides outside the gene matches: 11. The CDR3 loop spans 17 amino acids. The V gene's germline CDR1 is MGHRA and CDR2 YSYEKL. This chain's CDR3 is CASSQGRSWEGKETQYF. Written as DNA, the CDR3 is TGCGCCAGCAGCCAAGGGCGATCTTGGGAGGGAAAAGAGACCCAGTACTTC.